These T cell receptor beta chains were read from a single sample in a study of cytomegalovirus exposure and HLA in healthy donors. Profiling relied on immunoSEQ multiplex PCR, and the TCRdb table lists in-frame clones only, not all of them. The top ten clones hold around 4% of a sample with 130,000 to 150,000 clones, approximately 83% of them seen once. Sequencing was carried out using PBMCs. Receptor source: a man in his forties or fifties in good health and CMV-seropositive. The CDR3 runs from the conserved cysteine through the conserved F or W. A D gene is named only where the DNA matches it firmly. Clone size is stated in some rows and not others, as once, few, many or a class when expanded.

CDR3 DNA: TGTGCCAGCAGCAACGGGGGGAAGAGGCTGTTTTTT; CDR3 protein: CASSNGGKRLFF; CDR3 length: 12; J gene: TRBJ1-4; D gene: -; V gene: TRBV7-9; clone size: -
CDR3 DNA: TGTGCCAGTAGTATAATGACATCGGTAAGCAATCAGCCCCAGCATTTT; CDR3 protein: CASSIMTSVSNQPQHF; CDR3 length: 16; J gene: TRBJ1-5; D gene: -; V gene: TRBV19; clone size: -
CDR3 DNA: TGTGCCAGCAGTGAAGGCAGGGGACTAGCTTCCTACGAGCAGTACTTC; CDR3 protein: CASSEGRGLASYEQYF; CDR3 length: 16; J gene: TRBJ2-7; D gene: TRBD2; V gene: TRBV6-1; clone size: -
CDR3 DNA: TGTGCCAGCAGCCCGCGGGTGCCATACTCCTACGAGCAGTACTTC; CDR3 protein: CASSPRVPYSYEQYF; CDR3 length: 15; J gene: TRBJ2-7; D gene: -; V gene: TRBV5-5; clone size: -
CDR3 DNA: TGTGCCAGCCGACAGGGGAGGATGGAGTACACTGAAGCTTTCTTT; CDR3 protein: CASRQGRMEYTEAFF; CDR3 length: 15; J gene: TRBJ1-1; D gene: TRBD1; V gene: TRBV7-2; clone size: -
CDR3 DNA: TGTGCCAGCAACCTGGACAGGGGCTATGGCTACACCTTC; CDR3 protein: CASNLDRGYGYTF; CDR3 length: 13; J gene: TRBJ1-2; D gene: TRBD1; V gene: TRBV6-1; clone size: -
CDR3 DNA: TGTGCCATCAGTGAATCGGGTCCCCCCTACGAGCAGTACTTC; CDR3 protein: CAISESGPPYEQYF; CDR3 length: 14; J gene: TRBJ2-7; D gene: -; V gene: TRBV10-3; clone size: once
CDR3 DNA: TGTGCCAGCAGGAAACAAGGCAATCAGCCCCAGCATTTT; CDR3 protein: CASRKQGNQPQHF; CDR3 length: 13; J gene: TRBJ1-5; D gene: -; V gene: TRBV2; clone size: -
CDR3 DNA: TGCGCCAGCAGGGTCGATTGGGGGGGCTCCTACGAGCAGTACTTC; CDR3 protein: CASRVDWGGSYEQYF; CDR3 length: 15; J gene: TRBJ2-7; D gene: TRBD2; V gene: TRBV5-1; clone size: -
CDR3 DNA: TGTGCCAGCAGTTACCGAAATCGACAGGGGCGCACTGAAGCTTTCTTT; CDR3 protein: CASSYRNRQGRTEAFF; CDR3 length: 16; J gene: TRBJ1-1; D gene: TRBD1; V gene: TRBV6-5; clone size: -
CDR3 DNA: TGTGCCAGCAGCTTAGGTCTACGGGAGATGGAGACCCAGTACTTC; CDR3 protein: CASSLGLREMETQYF; CDR3 length: 15; J gene: TRBJ2-5; D gene: -; V gene: TRBV11-1; clone size: -
CDR3 DNA: TGTGCCAGCAGCCACCTCGGCAATCAGCCCCAGCATTTT; CDR3 protein: CASSHLGNQPQHF; CDR3 length: 13; J gene: TRBJ1-5; D gene: -; V gene: TRBV14; clone size: -
CDR3 DNA: TGCGCCAGCAGCTTGGAGGGGATTACGGGAGAGACCCAGTACTTC; CDR3 protein: CASSLEGITGETQYF; CDR3 length: 15; J gene: TRBJ2-5; D gene: -; V gene: TRBV5-1; clone size: -
CDR3 DNA: TGTGCCAGCTCACCGGAGGTCCCTGGCAATGAGCAGTTCTTC; CDR3 protein: CASSPEVPGNEQFF; CDR3 length: 14; J gene: TRBJ2-1; D gene: -; V gene: TRBV18; clone size: -
CDR3 DNA: TGTGCCTGGAGTGTACGGCGGGGTCTCACAGATACGCAGTATTTT; CDR3 protein: CAWSVRRGLTDTQYF; CDR3 length: 15; J gene: TRBJ2-3; D gene: -; V gene: TRBV30; clone size: -
CDR3 DNA: TGTGCCAGTAGTTTCGGGAGGCCGACCTTAATGTATAGCAATCAGCCCCAGCATTTT; CDR3 protein: CASSFGRPTLMYSNQPQHF; CDR3 length: 19; J gene: TRBJ1-5; D gene: -; V gene: TRBV19; clone size: -
CDR3 DNA: TGTGCCAGTCATTACGGTATCCAAGAGACCCAGTACTTC; CDR3 protein: CASHYGIQETQYF; CDR3 length: 13; J gene: TRBJ2-5; D gene: -; V gene: TRBV2; clone size: few
CDR3 DNA: TGTGCCAGCTCACCACCAGACAGCTTAGCCAAAAACATTCAGTACTTC; CDR3 protein: CASSPPDSLAKNIQYF; CDR3 length: 16; J gene: TRBJ2-4; D gene: -; V gene: TRBV18; clone size: -
CDR3 DNA: TGTGCCATCAAAGCGGACAGGGCCTGGGCAAGGAACACCATATATTTT; CDR3 protein: CAIKADRAWARNTIYF; CDR3 length: 16; J gene: TRBJ1-3; D gene: TRBD1; V gene: TRBV10-3; clone size: -
CDR3 DNA: TGTGCCAGCAGCGACCAACAGGGGGGGGATGAAAAACTGTTTTTT; CDR3 protein: CASSDQQGGDEKLFF; CDR3 length: 15; J gene: TRBJ1-4; D gene: TRBD1; V gene: TRBV9; clone size: -
CDR3 DNA: TGTGCCAGCTCCCCGAGAGGCAACGACAGGAACACCGGGGAGCTGTTTTTT; CDR3 protein: CASSPRGNDRNTGELFF; CDR3 length: 17; J gene: TRBJ2-2; D gene: -; V gene: TRBV18; clone size: -
CDR3 DNA: TGTGCCAGCAGCTTAGTGGCGGTCGGCAGGGCCTTCGGCTACACCTTC; CDR3 protein: CASSLVAVGRAFGYTF; CDR3 length: 16; J gene: TRBJ1-2; D gene: -; V gene: TRBV7-2; clone size: -
CDR3 DNA: TGTGCCAGTAGTCCGGGACAGGGTGTGAACACTGAAGCTTTCTTT; CDR3 protein: CASSPGQGVNTEAFF; CDR3 length: 15; J gene: TRBJ1-1; D gene: TRBD1; V gene: TRBV19; clone size: -
CDR3 DNA: TGTGCCAGCAGCTTGACAGCTGGTGATGGGATGGGTGGAAACACCATATATTTT; CDR3 protein: CASSLTAGDGMGGNTIYF; CDR3 length: 18; J gene: TRBJ1-3; D gene: -; V gene: TRBV9; clone size: -
CDR3 DNA: TGTGCCAGCAGTTTATATATAGCGGGGGGAACAGATACGCAGTATTTT; CDR3 protein: CASSLYIAGGTDTQYF; CDR3 length: 16; J gene: TRBJ2-3; D gene: TRBD2; V gene: TRBV27; clone size: -
CDR3 DNA: TGTGCCAGCAGCTTATATAGCGGGAGGAGGACCTACGAGCAGTACTTC; CDR3 protein: CASSLYSGRRTYEQYF; CDR3 length: 16; J gene: TRBJ2-7; D gene: TRBD2; V gene: TRBV11-2; clone size: -
CDR3 DNA: TGTGCCAGCTCACCATGGCGGGAGCCGATGGTCGCGAGGGGGGAGCAGTACTTC; CDR3 protein: CASSPWREPMVARGEQYF; CDR3 length: 18; J gene: TRBJ2-7; D gene: -; V gene: TRBV18; clone size: -
CDR3 DNA: TGTGCCAGTAGTTGGGGATCGCGGGACTACACCTTC; CDR3 protein: CASSWGSRDYTF; CDR3 length: 12; J gene: TRBJ1-2; D gene: -; V gene: TRBV19; clone size: -